These 13 T cell receptor beta chains originate from one sample sequenced in a study of blood T cell repertoires in COVID-19. The assay was immunoSEQ multiplex PCR, and TCRdb's table has in-frame clones only and misses some. Altogether under 300,000 clones are present, about 87% being singletons, with the ten largest covering 6% to 9%. What was sequenced was peripheral blood. Every receptor here comes from a woman in her 70s with active or convalescent COVID-19.

The chain joins TRBV5-4 to TRBJ2-1, with D possibly being TRBD2 (6 bases). The germline gives CDR1 SGHNT, CDR2 YYREEE (reference sequence). This CDR3 comprises 15 residues. V lost 1 base, J lost 0 bases, and 8 bases lay in between. The CDR3 is CASSLNGGSYNEQFF. CDR3 DNA: TGTGCCAGCAGCTTGAACGGGGGCTCCTACAATGAGCAGTTCTTC.

The genes are TRBV20-1 and TRBJ2-7, with D perhaps TRBD1 (7 bases). This CDR3 is built from 15 residues. Trimming pared 3 bases from V and 5 bases from J, leaving 20 bases between. Germline CDR1 is DFQATT and CDR2 is SNEGSKA (reference sequence). The CDR3 reads CSASGDRAWEDEQYF. CDR3 coding DNA: TGCAGTGCTAGTGGGGACAGAGCTTGGGAGGACGAGCAGTACTTC.

CDR3 region: CASSWTGDYQPQHF. The CDR3 region has the DNA TGCGCCAGCAGTTGGACGGGGGATTATCAGCCCCAGCATTTT. This chain joins TRBV10-2 and TRBJ1-5, with D tentatively TRBD1 (5 bases). The CDR3 totals 14 residues. In germline, CDR1 is WSHSY, CDR2 SAAADI. V lost 5 bases and J lost 5, with 13 bases in between.

The table lists this clone with many counts. The chain combines TRBV6-6 with TRBJ2-2, with 7 bases that match TRBD2. The ends lost 10 bases at V and 0 bases at J; junction bases unmatched: 2. The CDR3 is 13 amino acids. The germline V gene has CDR1 MNHNY and CDR2 SVGAGI (reference sequence). The CDR3 is CANGLANTGELFF. For the CDR3, the DNA is TGTGCCAACGGACTAGCGAACACCGGGGAGCTGTTTTTT.

The rearrangement joins TRBV4-3 to TRBJ1-1; 7 bases agree with TRBD1. The CDR3 is made up of 14 amino acids. Trimming at V came to 4 bases and at J to 8 bases, leaving 10 bases not matched to a gene. CDR1 is LGHNA, CDR2 YSLEER, per germline. CDR3: CASSPVRDRGEAFF. CDR3 sequence (DNA): TGCGCCAGCAGCCCTGTGAGGGACAGAGGGGAAGCTTTCTTT.

The chain combines TRBV6-5 with TRBJ1-4; the D gene is possibly TRBD1 (6 bases). The V and J ends lost 7 bases and 2 bases respectively, with 14 bases between them. Germline-derived CDR1 and CDR2 are MNHEY and SVGAGI. CDR3 length equals 15 residues. CDR3 coding DNA: TGTGCCAGCATTCTTTCAGGGGCCACTAATGAAAAACTGTTTTTT. This translates into CASILSGATNEKLFF.

V and J are TRBV18 and TRBJ1-1, with a tentative D call TRBD1 (5 bases). Germline assignment: CDR1 KGHSH and CDR2 LQKENI. The CDR3 length is 13 residues. Trimming removed 6 bases from V and 4 bases from J, with 12 bases in between. CDR3 DNA sequence: TGTGCCAGCTCGCCAAGACAGACCACTGAAGCTTTCTTT. Translated, it gives CASSPRQTTEAFF.

The V and J genes are TRBV13 and TRBJ1-1; a possible D gene is TRBD1 (6 bases). V was trimmed by 3 bases and J by 7 bases, leaving 15 bases between them. The CDR3 covers 14 residues. CDR1 and CDR2 from the germline V gene are PRHDT and FYEKMQ (reference sequence). CDR3 sequence reads: CASSFGRGGGEAFF. The CDR3 DNA is TGTGCCAGCAGCTTCGGACGGGGGGGCGGTGAAGCTTTCTTT.

This chain links TRBV7-2 with TRBJ1-3; no clear D gene. Between the trimmed V and J ends, which lost 1 base and 9 bases, there was a span of 13 bases. The CDR3 covers 14 residues. The germline V gene has CDR1 SGHTA and CDR2 FQGNSA. The CDR3 reads CASSLERVTGTIYF. The CDR3 nucleotides are TGTGCCAGCAGCTTAGAGAGGGTAACCGGCACCATATATTTT.

The CDR3 DNA reads as TGTGCCAGCAGCTTACAGGGGCAGGGCACTGAAGCTTTCTTT. Its translation is CASSLQGQGTEAFF. The chain is built from TRBV11-2 and TRBJ1-1; a possible D gene is TRBD1 (6 bases). Trimming left V 2 bases short and J 4 bases short, with 11 bases between. The CDR3 spans 14 residues. Germline V gene sequence: CDR1 SGHAT, CDR2 FQNNGV. The variable domain in full, completed from reference TRBV11-2 and TRBJ1-1, reads EAGVAQSPRYKIIEKRQSVAFWCNPISGHATLYWYQQILGQGPKLLIQFQNNGVVDDSQLPKDRFSAERLKGVDSTLKIQPAKLEDSAVYLCASSLQGQGTEAFFGQGTRLTVV.

Notes on this clone: A junction boundary mismatches the germline segment, possibly from a read error. The chain carries TRBV2 and TRBJ2-5, with 7 bases fitting TRBD1. The CDR3 is 13 amino acids. The germline CDR1 and CDR2 sequences are SNHLY and FYNNEI. The CDR3 DNA reads as TGTGCCAGCAGTGAAAGGGGGCAAGGGACCCAGTACTTC. As protein: CASSERGQGTQYF. Drawing the rest from reference TRBV2 and TRBJ2-5, the complete variable domain is EPEVTQTPSHQVTQMGQEVILRCVPISNHLYFYWYRQILGQKVEFLVSFYNNEISEKSEIFDDQFSVERPDGSNFTLKIRSTKLEDSAMYFCASSERGQGTQYFGPGTRLLVL.

This rearrangement joins TRBV19 to TRBJ2-1, with D perhaps TRBD2 (5 bases). This CDR3 spans 12 amino acids. CDR1 and CDR2 (germline): LNHDA, SQIVND (reference sequence). The V end was cut by 3 bases, the J end by 9 bases, with 9 bases between. This chain's CDR3 is CASSMGGGEQFF. CDR3 DNA sequence: TGTGCCAGTAGTATGGGTGGAGGTGAGCAGTTCTTC.

The chain recombines TRBV5-4 with TRBJ1-2; tentative D call: TRBD1 (6 bases). Trimming cost V 2 bases and J 2 bases, with 10 bases left between them. Germline CDR1 and CDR2: SGHNT and YYREEE (reference sequence). This CDR3 has 14 residues. The CDR3 loop is CASSLFQGNYGYTF. The CDR3 DNA reads TGTGCCAGCAGCTTATTCCAGGGGAACTATGGCTACACCTTC.